This T cell receptor (beta chain) was sequenced for a study of human T cells and chemical hapten exposure. Across the study: Variation in per-sample TCR yields came mainly from small pooled library volume differences.

Someone pulled total RNA out of unfractionated whole blood. CDR1 is SGHDT, CDR2 YYEEEE, per germline. The CDR3 contains 15 residues. Trimming removed 0 bases from V and 2 bases from J, with 11 bases in between. TCRdb itself ran the 5' RACE reads through MiXCR, one entry per CDR3 protein. Of about 80,000 distinct CDR3 sequences listed, more than 15% were seen once; the top ten hold approximately 7%. Only a few counts were recorded for this clonotype. This TCR was sampled from a female donor in good health. This chain uses TRBV5-6 with TRBJ1-1; D is undetermined. In DNA, the CDR3 is TGTGCCAGCAGCTTGGGGTCAATGATAAACACTGAAGCTTTCTTT. Translation: CASSLGSMINTEAFF.